One sample yielded the 10 T cell receptor beta chains listed below, sequenced in a study of blood T cell repertoires in COVID-19. Profiled with immunoSEQ multiplex PCR; TCRdb holds only in-frame clones, not every one. The sample carries 70,000 to 85,000 clones, approximately 81% recorded once. Sequences were obtained from peripheral blood. Every receptor here comes from a woman aged 80 or older with acute or convalescent COVID-19.

The sample holds a few counts of this clone. The chain combines TRBV5-1 with TRBJ2-7; D perhaps matches TRBD1 (6 bases). Trimming took 0 bases from V and 2 from J, leaving 12 bases between them. Germline V gene sequence: CDR1 SGHRS, CDR2 YFSETQ. The CDR3 has 15 residues. This CDR3 reads CASSLESGAPYEQYF. For the CDR3, the DNA is TGCGCCAGCAGCTTGGAGTCAGGGGCCCCCTACGAGCAGTACTTC.

The rearrangement joins TRBV4-1 to TRBJ2-7; maybe TRBD1 (6 bases). V lost 2 bases and J 5 bases, leaving 13 bases between the germline ends. Germline CDR1 is MGHRA and CDR2 is YSYEKL. The CDR3 is 14 residues long. The CDR3 sequence: CASSQKFRGHEQYF. The DNA for the CDR3 is TGCGCCAGCAGCCAAAAATTCAGGGGTCACGAGCAGTACTTC.

This clone was counted between two and nine times. The genes are TRBV27 and TRBJ2-1, with 8 bases matching TRBD2. Germline CDR1 MNHEY, CDR2 SMNVEV (reference sequence). The CDR3 is 15 residues long. V shed 7 bases and J 10 bases; nucleotides not matched to a gene: 15. CDR3 in amino acids: CASTTGGIPRREQFF. In nucleotides, the CDR3 is TGTGCCAGCACCACGGGAGGGATACCCCGAAGGGAGCAGTTCTTC.

The rearrangement links TRBV28 to TRBJ2-5; D not certain. Trimming shortened V by 5 bases and J by 4 bases, and 11 bases separated the two germline ends. The CDR3 has 13 amino acids. CDR1 is MDHEN, CDR2 SYDVKM, per germline. The CDR3 reads CASSEVARETQYF. CDR3 DNA sequence: TGTGCCAGCAGTGAGGTGGCGAGAGAGACCCAGTACTTC.

V usage is TRBV5-1 and J usage is TRBJ2-6, with 9 bases lining up with TRBD1. From germline, CDR1 is SGHRS and CDR2 YFSETQ. The CDR3 consists of 17 residues. Trimming cost V 1 base and J 0 bases; bases outside gene matches: 2. Written as DNA, the CDR3 is TGCGCCAGCAGCTTGAGACAGGGGGACTCTGGGGCCAACGTCCTGACTTTC. Translating it yields CASSLRQGDSGANVLTF.

This chain uses TRBV11-2 with TRBJ1-2; maybe TRBD1 (5 bases). Germline V gene lookup returns CDR1 SGHAT and CDR2 FQNNGV. The CDR3 totals 14 residues. The V gene lost 4 bases and the J gene lost 0 bases, with 9 bases spanning the gap. CDR3 in amino acids: CASSSTVTNYGYTF. CDR3 coding DNA: TGTGCCAGCAGCTCGACAGTCACTAACTATGGCTACACCTTC.

The chain links TRBV12-2 to TRBJ1-5. TRBV12-2 represents a pseudogene. This CDR3 has 17 amino acids. CDR3 sequence reads: CASCEFVSGRYNQPQHF. CDR3 DNA: TGTGCAAGTTGCGAGTTCGTAAGCGGTCGCTACAATCAGCCCCAGCATTTT.

V is TRBV19 and J is TRBJ1-2, with TRBD1 matching 10 bases. V was pared by 5 bases and J by 8 bases, with 8 bases of the junction left unmatched. In germline, CDR1 is LNHDA, CDR2 SQIVND (reference sequence). This CDR3 spans 14 amino acids. The CDR3 nucleotides are TGTGCCAGTAGTCCCACCGGGACAGGGGTGGGCTACACCTTC. It is translated as CASSPTGTGVGYTF.

The chain has TRBV2 and TRBJ1-1, with TRBD1 as a possible D gene (5 bases). Trimming shortened V by 5 bases and J by 4 bases, and 11 bases separated the two germline ends. The CDR3 consists of 13 residues. Germline V lookup: CDR1 SNHLY, CDR2 FYNNEI. The CDR3 protein is CASSLTESTEAFF. CDR3 DNA: TGTGCCAGCAGTCTGACAGAGTCCACTGAAGCTTTCTTT.

The V call is TRBV25-1, the J call TRBJ1-4; 7 positions match TRBD1. The CDR3 loop spans 15 amino acids. The V segment lost 5 bases and the J segment 0 bases; nucleotides outside the gene matches: 3. Germline lookup yields CDR1 MGHDK and CDR2 SYGVNS. DNA of the CDR3: TGTGCCAGCAGTCGCAGGGGGGCAACTAATGAAAAACTGTTTTTT. Its protein is CASSRRGATNEKLFF.